The 11 T cell receptor beta chains below come from one sample, sequenced in a study of T cells after yellow fever vaccination. TCRdb independently ran MiXCR on the 5' RACE reads; one entry per CDR3 protein. The sample consists of about 330,000 distinct CDR3 sequences, over 3.5% of them appearing once. The source material was PBMCs, sampled 5 days after the yellow fever booster vaccination. The receptors originated from a young man who received the YFV17D yellow fever vaccine.

The table lists this clonotype with a few counts. The rearrangement uses TRBV3-1 and TRBJ2-7; D may match TRBD1 or TRBD2 (6 bases each). The V and J ends lost 5 bases and 3 bases respectively, with 11 bases between them. CDR3 length equals 13 residues. Germline loops: CDR1 LGHDT, CDR2 YNNKEL (reference sequence). CDR3 residues: CASSFEGGYEQYF. In nucleotides, the CDR3 is TGTGCCAGCAGCTTCGAGGGGGGCTACGAGCAGTACTTC.

The chain links TRBV27 to TRBJ1-2; the D gene is possibly TRBD1 (6 bases). The germline CDR1 and CDR2 sequences are MNHEY and SMNVEV (reference sequence). This CDR3 comprises 14 residues. V was pared by 1 base and J by 7 bases, with 13 bases between. CDR3: CASSLYRGRGGYTF. For the CDR3, the DNA is TGTGCCAGCAGTTTATATCGGGGGCGAGGTGGCTACACCTTC.

This clonotype was observed a handful of times. V is TRBV6-5 and J is TRBJ2-2; D call uncertain. The germline gives CDR1 MNHEY, CDR2 SVGAGI. This CDR3 contains 12 residues. Between the trimmed V and J ends, which lost 7 bases and 6 bases, there was a span of 9 bases. The CDR3 nucleotides are TGTGCCAGCACCGCTGGGGCCGGGGAGCTGTTTTTT. Translated, it gives CASTAGAGELFF.

The V and J genes are TRBV19 and TRBJ1-1; no clear D gene. The CDR3 runs to 11 residues. Trimming removed 6 bases from V and 7 bases from J, with 9 bases in between. Per germline, CDR1 LNHDA and CDR2 SQIVND (reference sequence). CDR3 residues: CASRASGEAFF. The DNA of the CDR3 is TGTGCCAGTAGGGCGAGTGGTGAAGCTTTCTTT.

There are a few counts of this clonotype. V gene TRBV18 combines with J gene TRBJ1-3; D uncertain. The CDR3 extends over 16 amino acids. Trimming shortened V by 3 bases and J by 0 bases, and 12 bases separated the two germline ends. Germline V lookup: CDR1 KGHSH, CDR2 LQKENI. CDR3 loop: CASSPQDGSSGNTIYF. CDR3 DNA: TGTGCCAGCTCACCCCAGGACGGGAGCTCTGGAAACACCATATATTTT.

In this sample, this clonotype turned up a few times. The chain is built from TRBV2 and TRBJ2-5; TRBD1 is a possible D gene (6 bases). CDR3 length: 14 residues. Germline lookup yields CDR1 SNHLY and CDR2 FYNNEI. With 8 bases removed from V and 4 bases from J, the gap between germline ends came to 17 bases. The CDR3 sequence is CASGRGSRGETQYF. The CDR3 DNA reads as TGTGCCAGCGGTAGGGGGTCCCGGGGAGAGACCCAGTACTTC.

V is TRBV6-5 and J is TRBJ2-2; a possible D gene is TRBD2 (6 bases). V lost 2 bases and J 7 bases, leaving 8 bases between the germline ends. The CDR3 has 13 amino acids. Germline V gene sequence: CDR1 MNHEY, CDR2 SVGAGI. CDR3 amino acids: CASSYPAGGELFF. The CDR3 DNA follows: TGTGCCAGCAGTTACCCAGCGGGCGGGGAGCTGTTTTTT.

This clonotype came up many times. V usage is TRBV12-3 or TRBV12-4 and J usage is TRBJ2-1; 10 bases fit TRBD2. V dropped 4 bases and J dropped 9; count of bases not matched to a gene: 12. CDR3 length: 16 residues. The CDR3 sequence: CASSSQWSGGASEQFF. CDR3 bases: TGTGCCAGCAGTTCCCAATGGAGCGGGGGGGCCAGTGAGCAGTTCTTC.

The chain uses TRBV4-2 and TRBJ2-1; no firm D call. The CDR3 extends over 15 amino acids. The germline V gene encodes CDR1 LGHNA and CDR2 YNFKEQ. V was pared by 4 bases and J by 8 bases, with 18 bases between. The chain's CDR3 is CASSPGRILGYEQFF. As DNA, the CDR3 is TGTGCCAGCAGCCCCGGACGGATCCTGGGTTATGAGCAGTTCTTC.

The chain combines TRBV12-3 or TRBV12-4 with TRBJ2-7; D is unresolved. The length of the CDR3 is 11 residues. V gave up 1 base and J gave up 6 bases, with 4 bases separating them. CDR3: CASSLGIEQYF. DNA of the CDR3: TGTGCCAGCAGTTTAGGAATCGAGCAGTACTTC.

At least ten counts were recorded for this clonotype. The CDR3 DNA sequence: TGTGCCAGCAGCCCCGCTCGACGGGTTAATGAAAAACTGTTTTTT. This sequence encodes CASSPARRVNEKLFF. The rearrangement uses TRBV6-6 and TRBJ1-4; D is unresolved. The CDR3 totals 15 residues. Germline V CDR1 and CDR2: MNHNY, SVGAGI (reference sequence). The V end was cut by 6 bases, the J end by 4 bases, with 15 bases between.